These 3 T cell receptor beta chains were sequenced from one sample in a study of blood T cells in healthy people across ages. For the second PCR, which ran for about 6 to 11 cycles, a sample-barcoded 5' primer and a J-beta primer mix were used. MiXCR was run by TCRdb on the 5' RACE reads, yielding one entry per CDR3 protein. The sample lists about 1.6 million distinct CDR3 sequences, approximately 32% occurring once. Material: blood. These receptors came from a woman in her 30s in good health.

This chain connects TRBV5-1 to TRBJ2-1; 9 positions agree with TRBD1. CDR1 SGHRS and CDR2 YFSETQ come from the germline V gene. Trimming took 4 bases from V and 8 from J; bases not matched to a gene: 7. The CDR3 runs to 14 residues. CDR3 sequence (DNA): TGCGCCAGCAGCATCACACAGGGGGCCGATGAGCAGTTCTTC. It translates to CASSITQGADEQFF.

This clonotype was found a few times. The V and J genes are TRBV15 and TRBJ2-4, with TRBD2 identical over 11 bases. The end of the DNA is better explained by TRBJ2-7, so the J call may be wrong. This CDR3 region has 14 residues. The germline V gene has CDR1 LNHNV and CDR2 YYDKDF (reference sequence). CDR3 nucleotides: TGTGCCACCAGCAGACTAGCGGGAGGTCACGAGCAGTACTTC. This codes for CATSRLAGGHEQYF.

This clonotype was observed many times. The rearrangement joins TRBV25-1 to TRBJ2-7; no definite D call. The V gene's germline CDR1 is MGHDK and CDR2 SYGVNS. The ends were cut back, 6 bases at V and 5 bases at J, with 5 bases in the middle. CDR3 length: 10 residues. In nucleotides, the CDR3 is TGTGCCAGCAGCAAGGACGAGCAGTACTTC. Translating it yields CASSKDEQYF.